The 18 T cell receptor beta chains given below trace back to one sample, sequenced in a study of Ad26.COV2.S vaccination and SARS-CoV-2 variants. As to treatment: some 20 received Ad26.COV2.S at low or high dose, single or two shots; 5 received placebo; per-sample allocation not given. Sample collection was performed on day 63 after the first vaccine or placebo injection. Assay: immunoSEQ multiplex PCR; the TCRdb copy retains only in-frame clones and omits some. The repertoire holds about 500,000 clones, with around 89% as singletons. Specimen: peripheral blood, collected in a trial of Ad26.COV2.S vaccine versus placebo. The source of these receptors is a person aged 18-65 years who received the Ad26.COV2.S COVID-19 vaccine or a placebo.

The gene calls are TRBV20-1 and TRBJ2-3; D is ambiguous. Germline-derived CDR1 and CDR2 are DFQATT and SNEGSKA (reference sequence). V shed 5 bases and J shed 4 bases, with 7 bases lying between them. The CDR3 totals 11 residues. This chain's CDR3 is CSAPRSDTQYF. CDR3 nucleotide sequence: TGCAGTGCTCCCAGGTCAGATACGCAGTATTTT.

The CDR3: CASSMGGSDDTQYF. The CDR3 nucleotides are TGTGCCAGTAGTATGGGCGGGTCTGACGATACGCAGTATTTT. The V call is TRBV19, the J call TRBJ2-3; D is possibly TRBD2 (5 bases). Germline V gives CDR1 LNHDA, CDR2 SQIVND (reference sequence). V was shortened by 3 bases and J by 6 bases, with 13 bases between the two germline ends. This CDR3 contains 14 residues. Combining the CDR3 with reference TRBV19 and TRBJ2-3 gives the whole variable domain DGGITQSPKYLFRKEGQNVTLSCEQNLNHDAMYWYRQDPGQGLRLIYYSQIVNDFQKGDIAEGYSVSREKKESFPLTVTSAQKNPTAFYLCASSMGGSDDTQYFGPGTRLTVL.

This clone has a single count. This chain's CDR3 is CASSEARVSTDTQYF. The CDR3 coding sequence is TGTGCCAGCAGTGAAGCTAGAGTAAGCACAGATACGCAGTATTTT. The J gene is TRBJ2-3, the V gene TRBV2; D gene uncertain. The CDR3 spans 15 residues. Trimming left V 0 bases short and J 0 bases short, with 7 bases between. Germline V gene lookup returns CDR1 SNHLY and CDR2 FYNNEI.

This clone was picked up a small number of times. The gene calls are TRBV7-9 and TRBJ1-5; no firm D call. Germline assignment: CDR1 SEHNR and CDR2 FQNEAQ (reference sequence). CDR3 length: 12 residues. Trimming pared 2 bases from V and 9 bases from J, leaving 8 bases between. CDR3 DNA: TGTGCCAGCAGCTTACCCGGGAGGCCCCAGCATTTT. Translating gives CASSLPGRPQHF.

Regarding this clone: Other DNA sequences in this sample translate to the same CDR3. CDR3 sequence reads: CAWSVGGYGYTF. In DNA form, the CDR3 reads TGTGCCTGGAGTGTTGGAGGATATGGCTACACCTTC. The chain links TRBV30 to TRBJ1-2; D gene uncertain. Per germline, CDR1 GTSNPN and CDR2 SVGIG (reference sequence). The CDR3 has 12 amino acids. Trimming pared 0 bases from V and 5 bases from J, leaving 7 bases between.

The chain employs TRBV5-1 and TRBJ2-5; 7 bases fit TRBD1. V was pared by 5 bases and J by 2 bases, with 9 bases of the junction left unmatched. The CDR3 is made up of 15 amino acids. Germline V gives CDR1 SGHRS, CDR2 YFSETQ. This chain's CDR3 is CASRRTGQSQETQYF. The CDR3 DNA is TGCGCCAGCAGACGAACGGGACAGTCACAAGAGACCCAGTACTTC.

This clone was counted once. The sample holds other DNA sequences that translate to the same CDR3. The chain carries TRBV6-5 and TRBJ1-2; D is uncertain. V was pared by 0 bases and J by 4 bases, with 9 bases between. Germline assignment: CDR1 MNHEY and CDR2 SVGAGI. The CDR3 consists of 14 residues. The CDR3 loop is CASSYSGRFYGYTF. CDR3 nucleotides: TGTGCCAGCAGTTACTCTGGCAGGTTCTATGGCTACACCTTC.

The CDR3 sequence: CASSPRGDDNSPLHF. CDR3 nucleotide sequence: TGTGCCAGCAGCCCCCGGGGGGACGATAATTCACCCCTCCACTTT. V and J are TRBV7-3 and TRBJ1-6; possibly TRBD1 for D (5 bases). CDR1 is SGHTA and CDR2 is FQGTGA in the germline V gene. This CDR3 comprises 15 residues. Between the trimmed V and J ends, which lost 5 bases and 5 bases, there was a span of 13 bases.

V is TRBV25-1 and J is TRBJ1-3; D uncertain. V lost 4 bases and J lost 5, with 9 bases in between. Germline lookup yields CDR1 MGHDK and CDR2 SYGVNS. This CDR3 is built from 13 residues. The CDR3 protein is CASSGAGRNTIYF. The CDR3 DNA reads TGTGCCAGCAGTGGGGCCGGGCGAAACACCATATATTTT.

J is TRBJ2-6 and V is TRBV7-2; possibly TRBD1 for D (5 bases). With 5 bases removed from V and 2 bases from J, the gap between germline ends came to 10 bases. This CDR3 region has 15 residues. CDR1 and CDR2 from the germline V gene are SGHTA and FQGNSA. The CDR3 reads CASSRQGAGANVLTF. The DNA of the CDR3 is TGTGCCAGCAGCCGCCAGGGTGCTGGGGCCAACGTCCTGACTTTC.

This sequence joins TRBV10-3 and TRBJ1-1, with a weak D call TRBD1 (6 bases). This CDR3 contains 15 residues. Germline V CDR1 and CDR2: ENHRY, SYGVKD. Trimming stripped 1 base from V and 1 base from J, with 10 bases between. The CDR3 DNA follows: TGTGCCATCAGTGAGTGGGACACGGGGAACACTGAAGCTTTCTTT. As protein: CAISEWDTGNTEAFF.

The chain has TRBV5-1 and TRBJ2-5; maybe TRBD2 (6 bases). The V gene lost 2 bases and the J gene lost 2 bases, with 10 bases spanning the gap. The CDR3 length is 14 residues. The germline V gene encodes CDR1 SGHRS and CDR2 YFSETQ. The CDR3 coding sequence is TGCGCCAGCAGCTTCCGGGACTTACAAGAGACCCAGTACTTC. It specifies CASSFRDLQETQYF.

The chain links TRBV30 to TRBJ1-2; D uncertain. Germline CDR1 and CDR2: GTSNPN and SVGIG (reference sequence). The V end lost 5 bases, the J end lost 2 bases, and 15 bases lay between the germline ends. The CDR3 length is 14 residues. The DNA for the CDR3 is TGTGCCTGGGCGCGCAGAGACGCGAACTATGGCTACACCTTC. Its translation: CAWARRDANYGYTF.

The chain is built from TRBV19 and TRBJ1-5, with 9 bases fitting TRBD1. The length of the CDR3 is 17 residues. The germline V gene encodes CDR1 LNHDA and CDR2 SQIVND (reference sequence). The V and J ends lost 10 bases and 0 bases, in that order; junction bases with no gene match: 13. In DNA form, the CDR3 reads TGTGCCACCCGGGAGGGGACAGGGACTAATAGCAATCAGCCCCAGCATTTT. Translation gives CATREGTGTNSNQPQHF.

In its sample, this clone was seen once. The gene calls are TRBV15 and TRBJ2-1, with unresolved D. From germline, CDR1 is LNHNV and CDR2 YYDKDF (reference sequence). The CDR3 contains 16 residues. The V end lost 1 base, the J end lost 5 bases, and 15 bases lay between the germline ends. The CDR3 coding sequence is TGTGCCACCAGCAGAGGGGGAAGCCTGATCAACAATGAGCAGTTCTTC. Residues: CATSRGGSLINNEQFF.

This rearrangement joins TRBV5-1 to TRBJ2-2; D is uncertain. The V end lost 1 base, the J end lost 2 bases, and 9 bases lay between the germline ends. The CDR3 sequence is 15 residues long. The germline gives CDR1 SGHRS, CDR2 YFSETQ. For the CDR3, the DNA is TGCGCCAGCAGCTTGAGGGCAGCAAACACCGGGGAGCTGTTTTTT. Amino acid sequence: CASSLRAANTGELFF. The full variable domain, rest sourced from reference TRBV5-1 and TRBJ2-2, is KAGVTQTPRYLIKTRGQQVTLSCSPISGHRSVSWYQQTPGQGLQFLFEYFSETQRNKGNFPGRFSGRQFSNSRSEMNVSTLELGDSALYLCASSLRAANTGELFFGEGSRLTVL.

The chain employs TRBV5-6 and TRBJ2-7; 11 nucleotides match TRBD1. The CDR3 has 12 amino acids. V was pared by 4 bases and J by 7 bases, with 1 base of the junction left unmatched. From germline, CDR1 is SGHDT and CDR2 YYEEEE. CDR3 DNA: TGTGCCAGCAGCCGGGACAGGGGGGAGCAGTACTTC. Amino acid sequence: CASSRDRGEQYF.

CDR3: CASTSRMGGRETQYF. The CDR3 DNA sequence: TGTGCCAGCACCTCCCGAATGGGGGGTCGGGAGACCCAGTACTTC. The chain has TRBV7-2 and TRBJ2-5, with D perhaps TRBD2 (6 bases). Trimming removed 7 bases at V and 5 bases at J, with 20 bases between. The germline V gene has CDR1 SGHTA and CDR2 FQGNSA. There are 15 residues in the CDR3.